This T cell receptor beta chain emerged from a study of OX40 agonist ivuxolimab in advanced cancers. Study in general: Of mixed ages from about 23 to 90 and averaging about 60 years, the group was 65% to 85% male. Checkpoint inhibitors had been given previously to roughly 40% of patients. The study's findings and limits: CD8+ T cells were the subset that, on average, had more expanded clones than CD4+.

Sequencing was performed with immunoSEQ multiplex PCR; in TCRdb, only in-frame clones are kept and a portion is missing. The sample shows 30,000 to 45,000 clones, 85% to 90% of them seen only once. Details on this clone: Antigen specificity is unknown.

The germline gives CDR1 SNHLY, CDR2 FYNNEI. The CDR3 has 13 amino acids. Trimming left V 7 bases short and J 0 bases short, with 7 bases between. The gene calls are TRBV2 and TRBJ2-1; D is ambiguous. The sample was CD4+ or CD8+ T cells sorted from blood, taken in a trial of the OX40 agonist ivuxolimab. This TCR was recovered from an adult with an advanced solid tumor such as melanoma, head and neck, liver or kidney cancer. The CDR3 is CASTWASYNEQFF. The CDR3, as DNA: TGTGCCAGCACCTGGGCCTCCTACAATGAGCAGTTCTTC.